The rows below give T cell receptor beta chains drawn from one sample of a study of T cell repertoires in cytomegalovirus infection. In TCRdb, the reads were re-called with MiXCR into one record per CDR3 protein. The data hold under 800,000 distinct CDR3 sequences, with less than 25% observed a single time. Sequencing used CD8+ T cells from PBMCs. These receptor sequences come from a human donor in good health (CMV status not recorded). Some clones in this sample may be carry-over from other donors' samples. Each CDR3 is given with its conserved first and last residue. Fields, in order: J gene, V gene, clone size, D gene, CDR3 DNA, CDR3 protein. D genes are given only for firm matches. The size of a clone is reported for some rows only, either as once, few or many, or as a class for expanded clones.

TRBJ1-6	TRBV7-8	many	TRBD1	TGTGCCAGCAGCCCGCACAGGGGAGATAATTCACCCCTCCACTTT	CASSPHRGDNSPLHF
TRBJ2-5	TRBV9	-	-	TGTGCCAGCAGCGTAAGTGGGGCTGCGGAGACCCAGTACTTC	CASSVSGAAETQYF
TRBJ2-3	TRBV29-1	once	TRBD2	TGCAGCGTTGAAGCCGAGGTTAGCGGGGGCAGCACAGATACGCAGTATTTT	CSVEAEVSGGSTDTQYF
TRBJ2-1	TRBV6-2/TRBV6-3	once	-	TGTGCCAGCAGTCACGGGCCCCGGGGGAATGAGCAGTTCTTC	CASSHGPRGNEQFF
TRBJ2-1	TRBV7-6	many	-	TGTGCCAGCAGCTTGAGGGGGGACAGACCCAATGAGCAGTTCTTC	CASSLRGDRPNEQFF
TRBJ2-1	TRBV28	-	TRBD1	TGTGCCAGCAGTACCCGAACGTACGCGACAGGGGACAATGAGCAGTTCTTC	CASSTRTYATGDNEQFF
TRBJ2-5	TRBV7-3	-	-	TGTGCCAGCAGCTTATTCGGTGGGGCTCTCCAAGAGACCCAGTACTTC	CASSLFGGALQETQYF
TRBJ2-3	TRBV12-3/TRBV12-4	-	-	TGTGCCAGCAGTTTAATAGGGGGGTACGGCACAGATACGCAGTATTTT	CASSLIGGYGTDTQYF
TRBJ2-1	TRBV20-1	-	TRBD1	TGCAGTGCTAGAAGCCCGGGGCAGGGGGCCTACAATGAGCAGTTCTTC	CSARSPGQGAYNEQFF
TRBJ2-1	TRBV10-3	-	-	TGTGCCATCAGTGAGAAGGGGCCGGCCTACAATGAGCAGTTCTTC	CAISEKGPAYNEQFF
TRBJ2-5	TRBV7-8	many	TRBD2	TGTGCCAGCAGCCCTAGGACTAGCGGGGGACCCGAGTACTTC	CASSPRTSGGPEYF
TRBJ2-5	TRBV28	-	TRBD2	TGTGCCAGCAGTTTACAGTTAGCGGGGAGCCAAGAGACCCAGTACTTC	CASSLQLAGSQETQYF
TRBJ1-5	TRBV14	-	-	TGTGCCAGCAGCCAATTTGGTGCTCAGCCCCAGCATTTT	CASSQFGAQPQHF
TRBJ1-1	TRBV28	many	TRBD1	TGTGCCAGCAGTTCTATCGACAGGGGAGAAACTGAAGCTTTCTTT	CASSSIDRGETEAFF
TRBJ1-2	TRBV6-5	many	-	TGTGCCAGCAGTTACTCTTGGAGGGACGGAGCTAACTATGGCTACACCTTC	CASSYSWRDGANYGYTF
TRBJ2-5	TRBV12-3/TRBV12-4	many	TRBD1	TGTGCCAGCAGTCGCTTAGACAGGGACCACCATGAGACCCAGTACTTC	CASSRLDRDHHETQYF
TRBJ1-1	TRBV7-6	many	TRBD1	TGTGCCAGCAGCTTTACAGGGGGCTGGTTAACTGAAGCTTTCTTT	CASSFTGGWLTEAFF
TRBJ2-4	TRBV27	few	TRBD2	TGTGCCAGCAGTTTAAGGGCTAGCGGGAGGATAGCCAAAAACATTCAGTACTTC	CASSLRASGRIAKNIQYF
TRBJ2-3	TRBV9	few	TRBD2	TGTGCCAGCAGCCCGCCCAAGCGGGGGGCCGCAGATACGCAGTATTTT	CASSPPKRGAADTQYF
TRBJ2-1	TRBV15	-	TRBD1	TGTGCCACCAGCAGAGAAAGGGACAGCACCTACAATGAGCAGTTCTTC	CATSRERDSTYNEQFF
TRBJ2-7	TRBV24-1	many	TRBD1	TGTGCCACCAGTGATTGGGCCCGGTCGGACAGGGGAATCTACGAGCAGTACTTC	CATSDWARSDRGIYEQYF
TRBJ2-1	TRBV11-2	few	TRBD2	TGTGCCAGCAGCTCCCTGGGGAGTAGCGGGGACTCCTACAATGAGCAGTTCTTC	CASSSLGSSGDSYNEQFF
TRBJ2-1	TRBV6-2/TRBV6-3	-	TRBD2	TGTGCCAGCAGTTACGAGAGGTTTGCTAGCGGGGAAGTTCGGCCGTACAATGAGCAGTTCTTC	CASSYERFASGEVRPYNEQFF
TRBJ1-2	TRBV5-6	-	-	TGTGCCAGCAGCGCGCCTTACGGGGACATCGGAACCGAATCGGCAAAAAATGGGTACACCTTC	CASSAPYGDIGTESAKNGYTF
TRBJ1-1	TRBV12-3/TRBV12-4	many	TRBD1	TGTGCCAGCAGTTCCCAGGGACAGGGTGAAGCTTTCTTT	CASSSQGQGEAFF
TRBJ1-1	TRBV11-1	few	-	TGTGCCAGCAGCTCCCCCGCCGATGAAGCTTTCTTT	CASSSPADEAFF
TRBJ2-5	TRBV28	many	TRBD2	TGTGCCAGCAGTTTAAGTCTAGCGGGGATCCAAGAGACCCAGTACTTC	CASSLSLAGIQETQYF
TRBJ2-1	TRBV7-6	few	-	TGTGCCAGCAGCTCTACTCTGGGGAATGAGCAGTTCTTC	CASSSTLGNEQFF
TRBJ1-2	TRBV6-6	few	-	TGTGCCAGTCTGCGGACAGTTAACTATGGCTACACCTTC	CASLRTVNYGYTF
TRBJ1-1	TRBV4-1	few	-	TGCGCCAGCAGCCAAGATACAAATAGGGGAAAGGGCACTGAAGCTTTCTTT	CASSQDTNRGKGTEAFF
TRBJ1-6	TRBV6-6	few	-	TGTGCCAGCAGCTCCCTAGACCCAGGAGCCTCCTATAATTCACCCCTCCACTTT	CASSSLDPGASYNSPLHF
TRBJ1-2	TRBV6-6	-	-	TGTGCCTCATGGGCGGGGTCGGAGGACTACACCTTC	CASWAGSEDYTF
TRBJ1-1	TRBV27	many	-	TGTGCCAGCAGTTTAACCCGGACCAGGTACCTGAACACTGAAGCTTTCTTT	CASSLTRTRYLNTEAFF
TRBJ1-5	TRBV28	few	TRBD1	TGTGCCAGCAGCCGAGACAGGGTTGGCAATCAGCCCCAGCATTTT	CASSRDRVGNQPQHF
TRBJ1-5	TRBV10-1	-	TRBD1	TGCGCCAGCAGTGACCGACAGGGAGGTCAGCCCCAGCATTTT	CASSDRQGGQPQHF
TRBJ2-1	TRBV7-6	many	-	TGTGCCAGCAGCTTAGCTCCTTCTGATGAGCAGTTCTTC	CASSLAPSDEQFF
TRBJ2-1	TRBV15	-	TRBD2	TGTGCCACCAGCAGAGATTTGGTAGCGGGAATTGGGGGGGCCAATGAGCAGTTCTTC	CATSRDLVAGIGGANEQFF
TRBJ2-7	TRBV7-8	-	TRBD1	TGTGCCAGCAGCGCGACCGGGACAGGGCTTTACGAGCAGTACTTC	CASSATGTGLYEQYF
TRBJ2-2	TRBV10-3	-	TRBD1	TGTGCCATGGGACAGGGGAACACCGGGGAGCTGTTTTTT	CAMGQGNTGELFF
TRBJ1-1	TRBV2	few	-	TGTGCCAGCACTCCAGGGACGGAGAACACTGAAGCTTTCTTT	CASTPGTENTEAFF
TRBJ1-5	TRBV7-8	many	-	TGTGCCAGCAGCTTAGGGGCAGGGGAAGATCAGCCCCAGCATTTT	CASSLGAGEDQPQHF
TRBJ1-4	TRBV7-2	many	TRBD1	TGTGCCAGCAGCTTAACAGGGGCCGCCGCTAATGAAAAACTGTTTTTT	CASSLTGAAANEKLFF
TRBJ2-2	TRBV5-4	few	-	TGTGCCAGCAGCCGACAGGGACTCGCCACCGGGGAGCTGTTTTTT	CASSRQGLATGELFF